Listed below are T cell receptor beta chains from one sample, sequenced in a study of blood T cell repertoires in COVID-19. Profiling relied on immunoSEQ multiplex PCR, and the TCRdb table lists in-frame clones only, not all of them. The data contain roughly 250,000 clones, around 86% of them seen just once; the ten biggest clones take up about 3.5%. The sample taken for sequencing was PBMCs or T cells enriched from blood (not recorded which). Receptors were obtained from a woman in her thirties or forties with acute COVID-19. The CDR3 runs from the conserved cysteine through the conserved F or W. The order of the fields is clone size, V gene, D gene, J gene, CDR3 DNA, CDR3 protein. A D gene is named only where the DNA matches it firmly. The size of a clone is reported for some rows only, either as once, few or many, or as a class for expanded clones.

abundance: NA
v_gene: TRBV12-3/TRBV12-4
d_gene: NA
j_gene: TRBJ2-7
CDR3nt: TGTGCCAGCAGCCCCGGAGACTACGAGCAGTACTTC
CDR3aa: CASSPGDYEQYF

abundance: NA
v_gene: TRBV6-4
d_gene: TRBD1
j_gene: TRBJ2-2
CDR3nt: TGTGCCAGCAGTGCATCGACAGGGTTCGAGGAGCTGTTTTTT
CDR3aa: CASSASTGFEELFF

abundance: NA
v_gene: TRBV19
d_gene: TRBD2
j_gene: TRBJ2-7
CDR3nt: TGTGCCAGTAGTATTGGGACTAGCGGACACTACGAGCAGTACTTC
CDR3aa: CASSIGTSGHYEQYF

abundance: NA
v_gene: TRBV4-1
d_gene: NA
j_gene: TRBJ2-5
CDR3nt: TGCGCCAGCAGCCAAGCCCGCGGGGTTGAGACCCAGTACTTC
CDR3aa: CASSQARGVETQYF

abundance: NA
v_gene: TRBV28
d_gene: NA
j_gene: TRBJ1-1
CDR3nt: TGTGCCAGCAGTTCCCCTTGGGTTGGGCAGTTGAACACTGAAGCTTTCTTT
CDR3aa: CASSSPWVGQLNTEAFF

abundance: once
v_gene: TRBV10-3
d_gene: NA
j_gene: TRBJ1-2
CDR3nt: TGTGCCATCAGTCCGGCACCGGGGGGCTACACCTTC
CDR3aa: CAISPAPGGYTF

abundance: NA
v_gene: TRBV30
d_gene: TRBD1
j_gene: TRBJ1-2
CDR3nt: TGTGCCTGGAGTGTCGCCCGGACAGGGGGCGTAGGGTATGGCTACACCTTC
CDR3aa: CAWSVARTGGVGYGYTF

abundance: NA
v_gene: TRBV9
d_gene: NA
j_gene: TRBJ2-2
CDR3nt: TGTGCCAGCAGCAACCCCTTTGGAGGGGGCAACACCGGGGAGCTGTTTTTT
CDR3aa: CASSNPFGGGNTGELFF

abundance: NA
v_gene: TRBV5-1
d_gene: NA
j_gene: TRBJ1-2
CDR3nt: TGCGCCAGCAGCCCAGCCACAGCCAACTATGGCTACACCTTC
CDR3aa: CASSPATANYGYTF

abundance: NA
v_gene: TRBV4-2
d_gene: TRBD1
j_gene: TRBJ1-2
CDR3nt: TGTGCCAGCAGCCAAGCACAGGGGGTGGGTGGCTACACCTTC
CDR3aa: CASSQAQGVGGYTF

abundance: few
v_gene: TRBV5-1
d_gene: TRBD1
j_gene: TRBJ1-3
CDR3nt: TGCGCCAGCAGCAAGGGGACAGGGCCTGGAAACACCATATATTTT
CDR3aa: CASSKGTGPGNTIYF

abundance: NA
v_gene: TRBV5-4
d_gene: TRBD2
j_gene: TRBJ2-1
CDR3nt: TGTGCCAGCAGACCCGGGGCTAGCGGGACGTATTACAATGAGCAGTTCTTC
CDR3aa: CASRPGASGTYYNEQFF

abundance: NA
v_gene: TRBV7-9
d_gene: NA
j_gene: TRBJ1-1
CDR3nt: TGTGCCAGCAGTCCTGACACGAACACTGAAGCTTTCTTT
CDR3aa: CASSPDTNTEAFF

abundance: NA
v_gene: TRBV30
d_gene: NA
j_gene: TRBJ2-1
CDR3nt: TGTGCCTCAAGAGCGGGACATTGGGGGTACAATGAGCAGTTCTTC
CDR3aa: CASRAGHWGYNEQFF

abundance: NA
v_gene: TRBV6-1
d_gene: NA
j_gene: TRBJ2-7
CDR3nt: TGTGCCAGCAGTGAAGGGGCTACTCCCTCATACGAGCAGTACTTC
CDR3aa: CASSEGATPSYEQYF

abundance: NA
v_gene: TRBV5-1
d_gene: NA
j_gene: TRBJ2-7
CDR3nt: TGCGCCAGCAGCTTGACCCTCGACAAGGGCGGGAAGTACTTC
CDR3aa: CASSLTLDKGGKYF

abundance: NA
v_gene: TRBV19
d_gene: NA
j_gene: TRBJ1-5
CDR3nt: TGTGCCAGTAGTATGTTGGACAACAATCAGCCCCAGCATTTT
CDR3aa: CASSMLDNNQPQHF

abundance: NA
v_gene: TRBV5-1
d_gene: NA
j_gene: TRBJ1-1
CDR3nt: TGCGCCAGCAGCTTCGGAGGAGAGAACACTGAAGCTTTCTTT
CDR3aa: CASSFGGENTEAFF

abundance: NA
v_gene: TRBV5-1
d_gene: TRBD2
j_gene: TRBJ2-2
CDR3nt: TGCGCCAGCAGCTTGGGACTAGCGGGAGAATACGGGGAGCTGTTTTTT
CDR3aa: CASSLGLAGEYGELFF

abundance: NA
v_gene: TRBV18
d_gene: NA
j_gene: TRBJ1-5
CDR3nt: TGTGCCAGCTCACCGGGCAGGGCGCAGCCCCAGCATTTT
CDR3aa: CASSPGRAQPQHF

abundance: NA
v_gene: TRBV29-1
d_gene: NA
j_gene: TRBJ2-1
CDR3nt: TGCAGCGTTGTTGCGTCCAATGAGCAGTTCTTC
CDR3aa: CSVVASNEQFF

abundance: NA
v_gene: TRBV6-2/TRBV6-3
d_gene: NA
j_gene: TRBJ2-3
CDR3nt: TGTGCCAGCAGTTACTCCGAGTACACAGATACGCAGTATTTT
CDR3aa: CASSYSEYTDTQYF

abundance: NA
v_gene: TRBV5-5
d_gene: NA
j_gene: TRBJ2-7
CDR3nt: TGTGCCAGCAGCCCCTCCGCTTCCGGGGTGTACGAGCAGTACTTC
CDR3aa: CASSPSASGVYEQYF

abundance: few
v_gene: TRBV19
d_gene: TRBD1
j_gene: TRBJ1-5
CDR3nt: TGTGCCAGCCAGAGACAGGGACGGTCTGATAGCAATCAGCCCCAGCATTTT
CDR3aa: CASQRQGRSDSNQPQHF

abundance: NA
v_gene: TRBV5-8
d_gene: NA
j_gene: TRBJ2-6
CDR3nt: TGTGCCAGCAGCTTGGCCCTGGGCTACCACTCTGGGGCCAACGTCCTGACTTTC
CDR3aa: CASSLALGYHSGANVLTF

abundance: NA
v_gene: TRBV28
d_gene: NA
j_gene: TRBJ1-1
CDR3nt: TGTGCCAGCAGTTTTAGGCAGGCGTACACTGAAGCTTTCTTT
CDR3aa: CASSFRQAYTEAFF

abundance: few
v_gene: TRBV7-9
d_gene: NA
j_gene: TRBJ1-3
CDR3nt: TGTGCCAGCAGCAACATAGGCCAGGATCTATTTGGAAACACCATATATTTT
CDR3aa: CASSNIGQDLFGNTIYF

abundance: NA
v_gene: TRBV6-4
d_gene: NA
j_gene: TRBJ2-3
CDR3nt: TGTGCCAGCAGTGACTTGGGGCGTACAGATACGCAGTATTTT
CDR3aa: CASSDLGRTDTQYF

abundance: NA
v_gene: TRBV5-1
d_gene: TRBD2
j_gene: TRBJ2-1
CDR3nt: TGCGCCAGCAGCCCCGGTACGAGCGGGAGATTCTTC
CDR3aa: CASSPGTSGRFF

abundance: NA
v_gene: TRBV7-2
d_gene: TRBD1
j_gene: TRBJ2-7
CDR3nt: TGTGCCAGCAGCCCACGCAGGGGGCGCATCAACGAGCAGTACTTC
CDR3aa: CASSPRRGRINEQYF

abundance: NA
v_gene: TRBV5-1
d_gene: TRBD2
j_gene: TRBJ2-1
CDR3nt: TGCGCCAGCAGCTTGGGTGGACTAGCGTATAGCTCCTACAATGAGCAGTTCTTC
CDR3aa: CASSLGGLAYSSYNEQFF

abundance: NA
v_gene: TRBV5-1
d_gene: NA
j_gene: TRBJ2-5
CDR3nt: TGCGCCAGCAGCCCCACTAGCCAAGAGACCCAGTACTTC
CDR3aa: CASSPTSQETQYF

abundance: NA
v_gene: TRBV10-2
d_gene: NA
j_gene: TRBJ1-1
CDR3nt: TGCGCCAGCAGTTTTCAGGTGTATAACACTGAAGCTTTCTTT
CDR3aa: CASSFQVYNTEAFF

abundance: NA
v_gene: TRBV3-1/TRBV3-2
d_gene: NA
j_gene: TRBJ1-3
CDR3nt: TGTGCCAGCAGCCCGAGGTGGGCAGGGGGAAACACCATATATTTT
CDR3aa: CASSPRWAGGNTIYF

abundance: NA
v_gene: TRBV19
d_gene: NA
j_gene: TRBJ1-2
CDR3nt: TGTGCCAGTGTCTCAGGGTCCCTCCACTATGGCTACACCTTC
CDR3aa: CASVSGSLHYGYTF

abundance: NA
v_gene: TRBV14
d_gene: NA
j_gene: TRBJ2-2
CDR3nt: TGTGCCAGCAGCCAAGATTGGGTAGCGGCGAACACCGGGGAGCTGTTTTTT
CDR3aa: CASSQDWVAANTGELFF

abundance: NA
v_gene: TRBV7-3
d_gene: NA
j_gene: TRBJ1-2
CDR3nt: TGTGCCAGCAGCTTAAACCCTATTCAAATAGGGGTGGGCTACACCTTC
CDR3aa: CASSLNPIQIGVGYTF

abundance: NA
v_gene: TRBV5-4
d_gene: TRBD1
j_gene: TRBJ2-6
CDR3nt: TGTGCCAGCAGCCTCGGAGGTACAGGGGGCGCTTCTGGGGCCAACGTCCTGACTTTC
CDR3aa: CASSLGGTGGASGANVLTF

abundance: NA
v_gene: TRBV6-5
d_gene: NA
j_gene: TRBJ2-1
CDR3nt: TGTGCCAGCAGACCCCAGGGTAATGAGCAGTTCTTC
CDR3aa: CASRPQGNEQFF

abundance: NA
v_gene: TRBV7-9
d_gene: TRBD2
j_gene: TRBJ2-1
CDR3nt: TGTGCCAGCAGCCTTCGTTCTAGCGGGAGAGTGAGGAATGAGCAGTTCTTC
CDR3aa: CASSLRSSGRVRNEQFF

abundance: few
v_gene: TRBV5-5
d_gene: NA
j_gene: TRBJ1-2
CDR3nt: TGTGCCAGCAGCTTGTCCGGGGTCGGGAACTATGGCTACACCTTC
CDR3aa: CASSLSGVGNYGYTF

abundance: NA
v_gene: TRBV24-1
d_gene: NA
j_gene: TRBJ1-2
CDR3nt: TGTGCCACCAGTGAAGCCGACACCCGGTATGGCTACACCTTC
CDR3aa: CATSEADTRYGYTF

abundance: NA
v_gene: TRBV2
d_gene: NA
j_gene: TRBJ2-5
CDR3nt: TGTGCCAGCAGTGGACAGGTTCCCCCGGAGACCCAGTACTTC
CDR3aa: CASSGQVPPETQYF

abundance: NA
v_gene: TRBV15
d_gene: TRBD2
j_gene: TRBJ2-3
CDR3nt: TGTGCCACCAGCAGAGATCGGGTTTTCGGGAGGGCCGCAGATACGCAGTATTTT
CDR3aa: CATSRDRVFGRAADTQYF

abundance: NA
v_gene: TRBV25-1
d_gene: NA
j_gene: TRBJ2-3
CDR3nt: TGTGCCAGCAGTACCCCAGGGGCAGGGATTTCTAGCACAGATACGCAGTATTTT
CDR3aa: CASSTPGAGISSTDTQYF

abundance: NA
v_gene: TRBV2
d_gene: NA
j_gene: TRBJ2-2
CDR3nt: TGTGCCAGCAGGGATACAGTTAACACCGGGGAGCTGTTTTTT
CDR3aa: CASRDTVNTGELFF

abundance: NA
v_gene: TRBV5-8
d_gene: TRBD1
j_gene: TRBJ2-3
CDR3nt: TGTGCCAGCAGTGGGACAGGGGCGTTCACAGATACGCAGTATTTT
CDR3aa: CASSGTGAFTDTQYF

abundance: NA
v_gene: TRBV11-3
d_gene: NA
j_gene: TRBJ2-2
CDR3nt: TGTGCCAGCAGCTTGGTTTTTGGACAGCACTTCCCCGGGGAGCTGTTTTTT
CDR3aa: CASSLVFGQHFPGELFF

abundance: NA
v_gene: TRBV3-1/TRBV3-2
d_gene: NA
j_gene: TRBJ2-7
CDR3nt: TGTGCCAGCAGCCAAGACCCTACCGCGCTAAACGAGCAGTACTTC
CDR3aa: CASSQDPTALNEQYF